This TCR beta chain derives from a study of blood T cell repertoires in COVID-19. Study overall: Samples of COVID-19 (acute and convalescent) were obtained from the United States, Italy and Spain.

Generated by immunoSEQ multiplex PCR, the TCRdb table keeps only in-frame clones and is missing some. There are 100,000 to 150,000 clones in the sample; about 74% occur only once, and around 6% lies in the top ten. Per germline, CDR1 MDHEN and CDR2 SYDVKM. The CDR3 has 13 residues. V lost 10 bases and J 2 bases, leaving 14 bases between the germline ends. This clone was counted only a few times. A Seattle source enrolled patients during active infection and followed them longitudinally. Sequencing used peripheral blood. The chain joins TRBV28 to TRBJ1-2; perhaps TRBD1 as D (5 bases). The receptor comes from an elderly man with COVID-19, enrolled during active disease. DNA of the CDR3: TGTGCCATCCCCAGCGCAGGGAACTATGGCTACACCTTC. Residues: CAIPSAGNYGYTF.